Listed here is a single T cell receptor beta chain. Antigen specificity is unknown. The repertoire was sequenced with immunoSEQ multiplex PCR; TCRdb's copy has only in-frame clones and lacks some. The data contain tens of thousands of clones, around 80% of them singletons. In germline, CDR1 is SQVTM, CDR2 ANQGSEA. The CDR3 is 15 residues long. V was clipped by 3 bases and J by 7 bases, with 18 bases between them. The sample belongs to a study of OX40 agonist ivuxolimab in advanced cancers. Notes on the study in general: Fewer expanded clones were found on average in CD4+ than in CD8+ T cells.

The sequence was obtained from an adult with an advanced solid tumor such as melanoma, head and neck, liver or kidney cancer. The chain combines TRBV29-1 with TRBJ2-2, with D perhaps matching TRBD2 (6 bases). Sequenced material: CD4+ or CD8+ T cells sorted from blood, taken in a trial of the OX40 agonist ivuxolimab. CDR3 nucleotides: TGCAGCGTTGAGAAAGTCGGGTCGCGGGACGGGGAGCTGTTTTTT. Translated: CSVEKVGSRDGELFF.